Following are 26 T cell receptor beta chains from one sample sequenced in a study of beta chain features in type 1 diabetes. Investigators reverse transcribed all isolated RNA, so they sequenced expressed TCRB transcripts. Only in-frame clones appear in the TCRdb table, and some are missing; sequencing was by immunoSEQ multiplex PCR. Of around 400,000 clones detected, about 15% appear once; the ten largest clones hold approximately 0.02%. Sequenced: naive CD4+ T cells from blood. These receptor sequences come from a young woman in good health.

On this clone: In the same sample, other DNA sequences code for this CDR3. V usage is TRBV7-2 and J usage is TRBJ1-5; no firm D call. From germline, CDR1 is SGHTA and CDR2 FQGNSA. Trimming pared 0 bases from V and 4 bases from J, leaving 4 bases between. The CDR3 loop spans 13 amino acids. The CDR3 loop reads CASSLAPNQPQHF. CDR3 nucleotides: TGTGCCAGCAGCTTAGCCCCTAATCAGCCCCAGCATTTT.

The V and J genes are TRBV6-6 and TRBJ1-5, with a weak D call TRBD1 (6 bases). V was trimmed by 6 bases and J by 7 bases, leaving 13 bases between them. CDR3 length: 13 amino acids. Germline CDR1 is MNHNY and CDR2 is SVGAGI (reference sequence). The CDR3 DNA reads TGTGCCAGCAGCCCCGGGACAAGCCAGCCCCAGCATTTT. Its protein is CASSPGTSQPQHF.

This clone was detected a few times. The chain carries TRBV28 and TRBJ2-3; D is perhaps TRBD1 (5 bases). The germline V gene encodes CDR1 MDHEN and CDR2 SYDVKM. The CDR3 totals 14 residues. V lost 6 bases and J 7 bases, leaving 17 bases between the germline ends. DNA for the CDR3: TGTGCCAGCAGCCAACGGCTGGGGCGGAATACGCAGTATTTT. This encodes CASSQRLGRNTQYF.

This clone was detected a few times. This rearrangement joins TRBV9 to TRBJ1-4, with 7 bases matching TRBD1. With 6 bases clipped from V and 5 bases from J, the junction kept 10 bases outside the gene matches. From germline, CDR1 is SGDLS and CDR2 YYNGEE. CDR3 length: 15 residues. The CDR3 loop reads CASNGQASRNEKLFF. The CDR3 region has the DNA TGTGCCAGCAACGGACAGGCCAGCCGGAATGAAAAACTGTTTTTT.

This chain links TRBV4-3 with TRBJ2-7; 8 bases are shared with TRBD1. V trimming: 0 bases; J trimming: 6 bases; junction bases outside the gene matches: 13. The CDR3 is made up of 17 amino acids. Germline V CDR1 and CDR2: LGHNA, YSLEER. The CDR3 loop reads CASSQDRGAGGKVEQYF. The CDR3 coding sequence is TGCGCCAGCAGCCAAGATAGAGGAGCAGGGGGCAAGGTCGAGCAGTACTTC.

This clone was counted only a few times. The rearrangement links TRBV6-6 to TRBJ2-1, with TRBD1 as a possible D gene (5 bases). The CDR3 covers 13 residues. Trimming removed 8 bases from V and 0 bases from J, with 8 bases in between. The V gene's germline CDR1 is MNHNY and CDR2 SVGAGI (reference sequence). CDR3 protein: CASARGSYNEQFF. In nucleotides, the CDR3 is TGTGCCAGCGCAAGGGGCTCCTACAATGAGCAGTTCTTC.

The chain links TRBV2 to TRBJ1-1; 12 bases agree with TRBD1. CDR3 length equals 17 residues. Germline trimming cut 7 bases from V and 1 base from J; bases unmatched to any gene: 10. Germline values: CDR1 SNHLY, CDR2 FYNNEI. CDR3 bases: TGTGCCAGCAAAGGGGACAGGGGGCGGTTCCCGAACACTGAAGCTTTCTTT. It codes for CASKGDRGRFPNTEAFF. Combining the CDR3 with reference TRBV2 and TRBJ1-1 gives the whole variable domain EPEVTQTPSHQVTQMGQEVILRCVPISNHLYFYWYRQILGQKVEFLVSFYNNEISEKSEIFDDQFSVERPDGSNFTLKIRSTKLEDSAMYFCASKGDRGRFPNTEAFFGQGTRLTVV.

The V gene is TRBV29-1, the J gene TRBJ2-2, with D maybe TRBD2 (5 bases). Germline lookup yields CDR1 SQVTM and CDR2 ANQGSEA. Trimming stripped 0 bases from V and 2 bases from J, with 10 bases between. The CDR3 consists of 15 residues. The CDR3 here is CSVEDRRGNTGELFF. The CDR3 DNA reads as TGCAGCGTTGAAGATCGTCGGGGAAACACCGGGGAGCTGTTTTTT.

The gene calls are TRBV15 and TRBJ1-5; 7 bases line up with TRBD1. Trimming took 11 bases from V and 4 from J; bases not matched to a gene: 8. The CDR3 runs to 13 residues. Germline V CDR1 and CDR2: LNHNV, YYDKDF (reference sequence). CDR3 region: CAASRQGNQPQHF. CDR3 in DNA: TGTGCCGCCTCAAGACAGGGTAATCAGCCCCAGCATTTT.

This clone was found a few times. This chain uses TRBV5-1 with TRBJ2-1; 14 bases agree with TRBD2. This CDR3 contains 16 residues. The germline CDR1 and CDR2 sequences are SGHRS and YFSETQ. Trimming took 3 bases from V and 7 from J; bases not matched to a gene: 6. For the CDR3, the DNA is TGCGCCAGCAGCTGGGGGACTAGCGGGAGTATGAATGAGCAGTTCTTC. It specifies CASSWGTSGSMNEQFF.

The chain has TRBV7-8 and TRBJ1-2, with 11 bases aligning to TRBD1. The CDR3 is 15 amino acids. Germline V CDR1 and CDR2: SGHVS, FQNEAQ. Trimming at V came to 5 bases and at J to 7 bases, leaving 9 bases not matched to a gene. CDR3 protein: CASSRNRDRGFGYTF. CDR3 nucleotides: TGTGCCAGCAGCCGCAACCGGGACAGGGGGTTTGGCTACACCTTC.

This chain's CDR3 is CASSSRTGLGAYNEQFF. The DNA of the CDR3 is TGTGCCAGCAGCTCCCGGACAGGCTTGGGTGCCTACAATGAGCAGTTCTTC. V usage is TRBV9 and J usage is TRBJ2-1; the match to TRBD1 covers 7 bases. Per germline, CDR1 SGDLS and CDR2 YYNGEE. V dropped 4 bases and J dropped 2; count of bases not matched to a gene: 12. The CDR3 loop spans 17 amino acids. Looking up the rest from reference TRBV9 and TRBJ2-1 gives the full variable domain: DSGVTQTPKHLITATGQRVTLRCSPRSGDLSVYWYQQSLDQGLQFLIQYYNGEERAKGNILERFSAQQFPDLHSELNLSSLELGDSALYFCASSSRTGLGAYNEQFFGPGTRLTVL.

This clone was seen a few times. The gene calls are TRBV7-9 and TRBJ2-7, with D tentatively TRBD1 (5 bases). V lost 5 bases, J lost 3 bases, and 11 bases lay in between. This CDR3 comprises 13 residues. Germline CDR1 and CDR2: SEHNR and FQNEAQ (reference sequence). CDR3 loop: CASSTQTGYEQYF. The CDR3 bases are TGTGCCAGCAGCACCCAAACAGGCTACGAGCAGTACTTC. Full variable domain (missing parts from reference TRBV7-9 and TRBJ2-7): DTGVSQNPRHKITKRGQNVTFRCDPISEHNRLYWYRQTLGQGPEFLTYFQNEAQLEKSRLLSDRFSAERPKGSFSTLEIQRTEQGDSAMYLCASSTQTGYEQYFGPGTRLTVT.

In its sample, this clone was seen a few times. V gene TRBV5-1 combines with J gene TRBJ2-7; TRBD2 matches 9 bases. Germline CDR1 and CDR2: SGHRS and YFSETQ. The CDR3 loop spans 15 amino acids. The V segment lost 1 base and the J segment 2 bases; nucleotides outside the gene matches: 4. CDR3 loop: CASSLTSGYTYEQYF. CDR3 in DNA: TGCGCCAGCAGCTTGACTAGCGGGTACACCTACGAGCAGTACTTC.

The chain employs TRBV29-1 and TRBJ2-3, with 12 nucleotides matching TRBD2. In germline, CDR1 is SQVTM, CDR2 ANQGSEA. V lost 4 bases, J lost 6 bases, and 5 bases stayed unmatched. The CDR3 totals 14 residues. The CDR3 sequence is CSVGLAGVTDTQYF. In DNA form, the CDR3 reads TGCAGCGTTGGACTAGCGGGAGTAACGGATACGCAGTATTTT.

This clone was seen a handful of times. The chain carries TRBV6-6 and TRBJ2-5; 8 nucleotides align to TRBD2. Unmatched junction bases numbered 8, after V lost 3 bases and J lost 2 bases. From germline, CDR1 is MNHNY and CDR2 SVGAGI (reference sequence). The CDR3 is 16 amino acids. CDR3 residues: CASSYPGGGRQETQYF. The CDR3 DNA sequence: TGTGCCAGCAGTTATCCCGGGGGCGGGAGGCAAGAGACCCAGTACTTC.

This sequence joins TRBV25-1 and TRBJ2-3; 9 positions agree with TRBD1. The germline V gene has CDR1 MGHDK and CDR2 SYGVNS. Losses at the gene ends were 2 bases for V and 4 bases for J; bases not matched to a gene: 7. CDR3 length: 16 amino acids. The CDR3 sequence is CASSEPLQGAADTQYF. The DNA of the CDR3 is TGTGCCAGCAGTGAACCCTTACAGGGGGCCGCAGATACGCAGTATTTT.

This clone was counted between two and nine times. The chain combines TRBV15 with TRBJ1-5; TRBD1 agrees at 9 bases. CDR3 size: 15 residues. J lost 7 bases, V lost 4 bases, and 8 bases had no gene match. Germline V lookup: CDR1 LNHNV, CDR2 YYDKDF (reference sequence). The CDR3 region is CATSKPGQGWQPQHF. The CDR3 DNA sequence: TGTGCCACCAGCAAACCGGGACAGGGTTGGCAGCCCCAGCATTTT.

This chain uses TRBV7-3 with TRBJ1-1; 10 nucleotides match TRBD1. From germline, CDR1 is SGHTA and CDR2 FQGTGA. After removal of 4 bases from V and 7 bases from J, the junction contained 6 bases not matched to a gene. The CDR3 runs 14 residues. CDR3 residues: CASSSNRDRGEAFF. The CDR3 nucleotides are TGTGCCAGCAGCTCGAATAGGGACAGGGGTGAAGCTTTCTTT.

This clone was seen a few times. The chain combines TRBV6-6 with TRBJ2-5; 8 nucleotides align to TRBD1. This CDR3 spans 16 amino acids. The trim removed 3 bases at V and 2 bases at J, leaving 8 bases unmatched. Germline CDR1 MNHNY, CDR2 SVGAGI (reference sequence). This chain's CDR3 is CASSYKGQGRQETQYF. The CDR3 nucleotides read TGTGCCAGCAGTTATAAAGGACAGGGCCGTCAAGAGACCCAGTACTTC.

The chain joins TRBV28 to TRBJ1-2; the D is unclear. CDR3 length equals 11 residues. The germline V gene encodes CDR1 MDHEN and CDR2 SYDVKM. The CDR3 DNA reads TGTGTAATATCCGGGAACTATGGCTACACCTTC. It yields the protein CVISGNYGYTF.

This clone has just a few counts. This chain links TRBV19 with TRBJ1-5; D remains ambiguous. Per germline, CDR1 LNHDA and CDR2 SQIVND (reference sequence). The length of the CDR3 is 13 residues. Trimming pared 7 bases from V and 4 bases from J, leaving 11 bases between. The CDR3 reads CASKVEGNQPQHF. The CDR3, as DNA: TGTGCCAGTAAAGTTGAGGGAAATCAGCCCCAGCATTTT.

Only a few counts were recorded for this clone. The chain is built from TRBV15 and TRBJ1-1, with 7 bases aligning to TRBD1. V lost 6 bases, J lost 4 bases, and 5 bases stayed unmatched. The CDR3 spans 13 residues. Germline CDR1 and CDR2: LNHNV and YYDKDF (reference sequence). CDR3 coding DNA: TGTGCCACCAGGAAACAGGGGTTCACTGAAGCTTTCTTT. It encodes CATRKQGFTEAFF.

This chain joins TRBV28 and TRBJ2-7, with 7 bases aligning to TRBD2. V lost 5 bases to trimming and J lost 0 bases; unmatched junction nucleotides: 16. Per germline, CDR1 MDHEN and CDR2 SYDVKM. The length of the CDR3 is 18 residues. The CDR3 sequence is CASSPYPLAVAFSYEQYF. CDR3 bases: TGTGCCAGCAGTCCCTATCCCCTAGCGGTTGCTTTCTCCTACGAGCAGTACTTC.

The chain has TRBV7-6 and TRBJ2-5, with D hard to call. Trimming shortened V by 4 bases and J by 5 bases, and 11 bases separated the two germline ends. There are 13 residues in the CDR3. Germline V lookup: CDR1 SGHVS, CDR2 FNYEAQ. Here the CDR3 reads CASSSGPFETQYF. In DNA form, the CDR3 reads TGTGCCAGCAGCTCGGGTCCTTTTGAGACCCAGTACTTC.

This clone was picked up one time. The chain links TRBV18 to TRBJ2-7; TRBD2 is a possible D gene (5 bases). Germline-derived CDR1 and CDR2 are KGHSH and LQKENI. Deletions cut 6 bases from V and 11 bases from J, with 29 bases between. This CDR3 has 16 residues. CDR3 coding DNA: TGTGCCAGCTCTGACCAGGAGGACTCCCCCATAGTCGATAAGTACTTC. Translating it yields CASSDQEDSPIVDKYF.